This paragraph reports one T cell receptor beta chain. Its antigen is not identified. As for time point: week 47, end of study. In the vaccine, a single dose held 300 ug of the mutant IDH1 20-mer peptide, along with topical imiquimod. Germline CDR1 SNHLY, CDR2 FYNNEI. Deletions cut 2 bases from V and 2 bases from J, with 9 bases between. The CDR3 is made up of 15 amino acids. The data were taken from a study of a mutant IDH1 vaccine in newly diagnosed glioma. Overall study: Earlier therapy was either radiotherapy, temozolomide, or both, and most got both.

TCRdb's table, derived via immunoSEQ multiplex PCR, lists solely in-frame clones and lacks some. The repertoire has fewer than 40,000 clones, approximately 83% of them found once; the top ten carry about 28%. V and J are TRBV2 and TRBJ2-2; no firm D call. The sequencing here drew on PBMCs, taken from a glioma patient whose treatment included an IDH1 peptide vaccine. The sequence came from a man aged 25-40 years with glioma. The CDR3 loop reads CASSEFRVNTGELFF. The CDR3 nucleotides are TGTGCCAGCAGTGAATTTAGGGTAAACACCGGGGAGCTGTTTTTT.